The 21 T cell receptor beta chains given below trace back to one sample, sequenced in a study of post-analysis software for immune sequencing data. Whole-study findings and limits: Five TRBV segments, including TRBV5-6, TRBV5-1 and TRBV20-1, were more frequent in patients than controls.

Unique molecular identifiers were present in the TCR beta cDNA libraries. TCRdb itself ran the PCR reads through MiXCR, one entry per CDR3 protein. The data show about 810,000 distinct CDR3 sequences, with about 53% seen just once and roughly 4.4% held by the top ten. These receptors have no identified antigens. Source material: blood. These receptors came from a girl aged 5-17 years with multiple sclerosis.

The chain carries TRBV20-1 and TRBJ2-4, with D unresolved. CDR1 and CDR2 (germline): DFQATT, SNEGSKA (reference sequence). The CDR3 runs to 11 residues. Trimming cost V 4 bases and J 13 bases, with 14 bases left between them. The CDR3: CSAIGVAEQYF. The CDR3 DNA reads as TGCAGTGCTATTGGGGTCGCTGAGCAGTACTTC.

This clonotype was picked up a small number of times. The gene calls are TRBV20-1 and TRBJ1-5, with D tentatively TRBD1 (6 bases). The germline V and J ends were trimmed by 0 bases and 2 bases, with 20 bases remaining between them. Germline lookup yields CDR1 DFQATT and CDR2 SNEGSKA (reference sequence). This CDR3 contains 18 residues. The CDR3 DNA sequence: TGCAGTGCTAGAGATGTTCGGGGTCCCGGGGGCGGCAATCAGCCCCAGCATTTT. Its protein product is CSARDVRGPGGGNQPQHF.

This clonotype was seen just once. The chain has TRBV2 and TRBJ1-2; possible D gene TRBD1, 6 bases. Germline V gene data show CDR1 as SNHLY and CDR2 as FYNNEI. Trimming removed 6 bases from V and 3 bases from J, with 26 bases in between. The CDR3 covers 18 residues. CDR3 sequence: CASSPPGTILRLDYGYTF. As DNA, the CDR3 is TGTGCCAGCAGCCCCCCAGGGACAATCCTACGGCTTGACTATGGCTACACCTTC. The full variable domain, with the rest looked up from reference TRBV2 and TRBJ1-2, is EPEVTQTPSHQVTQMGQEVILRCVPISNHLYFYWYRQILGQKVEFLVSFYNNEISEKSEIFDDQFSVERPDGSNFTLKIRSTKLEDSAMYFCASSPPGTILRLDYGYTFGSGTRLTVV.

A few counts support this clonotype. The chain links TRBV5-1 to TRBJ2-7; 9 bases agree with TRBD1. Germline CDR1 SGHRS, CDR2 YFSETQ. The CDR3 contains 18 residues. The junction had 14 bases not matched to a gene; V was cut back by 4 bases and J by 0 bases. The CDR3 region is CASSHDRGFLLGSYEQYF. In DNA, the CDR3 is TGCGCCAGCAGCCACGACAGGGGGTTCCTATTAGGCTCCTACGAGCAGTACTTC.

CDR3 loop: CATSRDPGLSIYNEQFF. In nucleotides, the CDR3 is TGTGCCACCAGCAGAGACCCTGGTCTCAGCATCTACAATGAGCAGTTCTTC. The chain uses TRBV15 and TRBJ2-1; D unclear. There are 17 residues in the CDR3. V lost 0 bases and J lost 3, with 15 bases in between. Looked up from germline, CDR1 is LNHNV and CDR2 is YYDKDF (reference sequence).

The chain links TRBV10-2 to TRBJ1-2, with 7 bases identical to TRBD1. CDR1 and CDR2 from the germline V gene are WSHSY and SAAADI. Trimming took 7 bases from V and 2 from J; bases not matched to a gene: 13. The length of the CDR3 is 16 residues. The CDR3 DNA sequence: TGCGCCAGCATCGGGACAGACTATATCCCCAACTATGGCTACACCTTC. This translates into CASIGTDYIPNYGYTF.

CDR3: CSVEAGDYGYTF. CDR3 nucleotides: TGCAGCGTTGAGGCAGGGGACTATGGCTACACCTTC. J is TRBJ1-2 and V is TRBV29-1, with TRBD1 as a possible D gene (6 bases). The CDR3 extends over 12 amino acids. Trimming took off 3 bases at V and 3 bases at J, with 8 bases between the two ends. Germline V gene sequence: CDR1 SQVTM, CDR2 ANQGSEA.

This clonotype came up a few times. The chain is built from TRBV20-1 and TRBJ2-5; D possibly uses TRBD1 or TRBD2 (6 bases each). Germline V CDR1 and CDR2: DFQATT, SNEGSKA (reference sequence). V was pared by 7 bases and J by 5 bases, with 17 bases between. The CDR3 extends over 13 amino acids. The CDR3 protein is CSVPWGAGETQYF. The CDR3 DNA reads as TGCAGTGTTCCATGGGGGGCAGGGGAGACCCAGTACTTC.

In DNA, the CDR3 is TGTGCCAGCAGCCCAAGCCCGGGACAGCAAGAGACCCAGTACTTC. Translating gives CASSPSPGQQETQYF. The chain employs TRBV7-3 and TRBJ2-5, with 7 nucleotides matching TRBD1. The CDR3 extends over 15 amino acids. V lost 5 bases and J lost 2; bases outside the gene matches: 8. The V gene's germline CDR1 is SGHTA and CDR2 FQGTGA.

DNA for the CDR3: TGTGCCAGTACCGCCGTGGACACCGGGGAGCTGTTTTTT. It yields the protein CASTAVDTGELFF. The V and J genes are TRBV19 and TRBJ2-2, with D unclear. V was shortened by 7 bases and J by 3 bases, with 9 bases between the two germline ends. The CDR3 spans 13 residues. Germline-derived CDR1 and CDR2 are LNHDA and SQIVND (reference sequence). The full variable domain, with the rest looked up from reference TRBV19 and TRBJ2-2, is DGGITQSPKYLFRKEGQNVTLSCEQNLNHDAMYWYRQDPGQGLRLIYYSQIVNDFQKGDIAEGYSVSREKKESFPLTVTSAQKNPTAFYLCASTAVDTGELFFGEGSRLTVL.

The chain uses TRBV20-1 and TRBJ2-1; TRBD1 aligns across 9 bases. This CDR3 is 19 amino acids long. Germline assignment: CDR1 DFQATT and CDR2 SNEGSKA (reference sequence). The V gene end was trimmed by 0 bases and the J gene end by 7 bases; junction bases not matched to a gene: 19. CDR3 residues: CSARDPWPGQGRTTNEQFF. DNA for the CDR3: TGCAGTGCTAGAGATCCCTGGCCAGGACAGGGGCGAACAACGAATGAGCAGTTCTTC.

J is TRBJ2-3 and V is TRBV29-1; D is ambiguous. This CDR3 is 13 amino acids long. Between the trimmed V and J ends, which lost 3 bases and 0 bases, there was a span of 7 bases. Germline V lookup: CDR1 SQVTM, CDR2 ANQGSEA. The CDR3 sequence: CSVDADSTDTQYF. The CDR3 bases are TGCAGCGTTGATGCGGACAGCACAGATACGCAGTATTTT.

This clonotype was seen more than once but under ten times. V is TRBV28 and J is TRBJ2-1; D call uncertain. Trimming cost V 1 base and J 3 bases, with 4 bases left between them. The CDR3 runs 13 residues. Germline V gene data show CDR1 as MDHEN and CDR2 as SYDVKM. This CDR3 reads CASSLFGYNEQFF. DNA of the CDR3: TGTGCCAGCAGTTTATTTGGCTACAATGAGCAGTTCTTC.

A few counts support this clonotype. The chain recombines TRBV7-3 with TRBJ2-6; D unresolved. Per the germline V gene, CDR1 is SGHTA and CDR2 is FQGTGA. This CDR3 is 12 amino acids long. V was trimmed by 6 bases and J by 4 bases, leaving 4 bases between them. CDR3 coding DNA: TGTGCCAGCAGTCGGGGGGCCAACGTCCTGACTTTC. This sequence encodes CASSRGANVLTF. The variable domain in full, with the rest retrieved from reference TRBV7-3 and TRBJ2-6, is GAGVSQTPSNKVTEKGKYVELRCDPISGHTALYWYRQSLGQGPEFLIYFQGTGAADDSGLPNDRFFAVRPEGSVSTLKIQRTERGDSAVYLCASSRGANVLTFGAGSRLTVL.

This chain links TRBV5-6 with TRBJ2-1; D is perhaps TRBD2 (6 bases). Looked up from germline, CDR1 is SGHDT and CDR2 is YYEEEE. This CDR3 has 16 amino acids. V was pared by 2 bases and J by 3 bases, with 15 bases between. Written as DNA, the CDR3 is TGTGCCAGCAGCTTAGGGGCCCACGGGGGCTACAATGAGCAGTTCTTC. This sequence encodes CASSLGAHGGYNEQFF.

V usage is TRBV24-1 and J usage is TRBJ2-4, with D tentatively TRBD1 (5 bases). With the DNA end fitting TRBJ2-5 better, the J assignment may be wrong. Germline CDR1 KGHDR, CDR2 SFDVKD. This CDR3 is built from 15 residues. CDR3 sequence: CATSDSRGSGETQYF. The CDR3 coding sequence is TGTGCCACCAGTGATTCTAGGGGATCGGGAGAGACCCAGTACTTC.

This clonotype was counted only a few times. The chain combines TRBV29-1 with TRBJ1-2; D not resolved. The length of the CDR3 is 12 residues. In germline, CDR1 is SQVTM, CDR2 ANQGSEA. Deletions cut 2 bases from V and 3 bases from J, with 7 bases between. The DNA for the CDR3 is TGCAGCGTTGAACGGCGGGACTATGGCTACACCTTC. Residues: CSVERRDYGYTF.

V gene TRBV10-3 combines with J gene TRBJ2-5, with unresolved D. This CDR3 contains 14 residues. Germline loops: CDR1 ENHRY, CDR2 SYGVKD. Trimming removed 5 bases at V and 2 bases at J, with 12 bases between. The CDR3 DNA follows: TGTGCCATCAGTCCCCGGGCCGTTCAAGAGACCCAGTACTTC. It yields the protein CAISPRAVQETQYF.

V is TRBV5-1 and J is TRBJ2-7; TRBD1 matches 8 bases. The J segment lost 2 bases and the V segment lost 2 bases, leaving 12 bases of the junction unmatched. This CDR3 is 17 amino acids long. The germline gives CDR1 SGHRS, CDR2 YFSETQ. The CDR3 bases are TGCGCCAGCAGCTTTGGGCAGGGGGCCTTATATACCTACGAGCAGTACTTC. This gives the protein CASSFGQGALYTYEQYF.

J is TRBJ2-5 and V is TRBV6-2 or TRBV6-3, with D possibly matching TRBD1 (5 bases). The CDR3 has 13 residues. CDR1 is MNHEY, CDR2 SVGEGT, per germline. The V end was cut by 7 bases, the J end by 0 bases, with 9 bases between. The CDR3 nucleotides are TGTGCCAGCAACACAGGCTACCAAGAGACCCAGTACTTC. Amino acid sequence: CASNTGYQETQYF.

The V gene is TRBV12-3 or TRBV12-4, the J gene TRBJ2-5, with D tentatively TRBD2 (6 bases). This CDR3 comprises 17 residues. V shed 3 bases and J shed 11 bases, with 28 bases lying between them. CDR3 bases: TGTGCCAGCAGTTTTATGGGAAGCGGGTACCCCACTAGAGAGCAGTACTTC. Protein: CASSFMGSGYPTREQYF.